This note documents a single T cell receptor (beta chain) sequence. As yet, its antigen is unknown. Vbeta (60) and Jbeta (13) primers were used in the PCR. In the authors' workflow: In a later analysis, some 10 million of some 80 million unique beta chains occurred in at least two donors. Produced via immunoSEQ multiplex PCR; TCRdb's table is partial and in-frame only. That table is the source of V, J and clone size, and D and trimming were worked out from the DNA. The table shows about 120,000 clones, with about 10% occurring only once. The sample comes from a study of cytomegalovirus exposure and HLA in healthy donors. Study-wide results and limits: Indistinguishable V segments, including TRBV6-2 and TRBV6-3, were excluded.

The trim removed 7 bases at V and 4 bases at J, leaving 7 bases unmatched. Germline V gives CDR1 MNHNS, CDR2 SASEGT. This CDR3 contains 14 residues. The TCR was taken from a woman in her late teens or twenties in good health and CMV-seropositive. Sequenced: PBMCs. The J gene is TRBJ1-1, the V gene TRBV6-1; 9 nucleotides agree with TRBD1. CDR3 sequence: CASILLTGGTEAFF. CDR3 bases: TGTGCCAGCATTCTTCTGACAGGGGGCACTGAAGCTTTCTTT.